This T cell receptor (beta chain) was captured in a study of T cells after yellow fever vaccination. Study findings and constraints: CD4 and CD8 compartments shared a small share of clonotypes. Most clones from primary vaccination resurfaced after the booster (96% CD4, over 75% CD8). Compared with primary, the secondary response was weaker and peaked at day 5, not 15.

This clonotype was detected many times. Its antigen is unidentified. The CDR3 loop spans 16 amino acids. Between the trimmed V and J ends, which lost 1 base and 2 bases, there was a span of 14 bases. Germline assignment: CDR1 SGHVS and CDR2 FNYEAQ. MiXCR was run by TCRdb on the 5' RACE reads, yielding one entry per CDR3 protein. The sample lists some 200,000 distinct CDR3 sequences; about 10% were seen once. The J gene is TRBJ2-5, the V gene TRBV7-6, with D tentatively TRBD1 (6 bases). This specimen was CD8+ T cells sorted from PBMCs, taken 15 days after the yellow fever booster vaccination. The sequence was collected from a man aged 18 to 29 who received the YFV17D yellow fever vaccine. The CDR3 coding sequence is TGTGCCAGCAGCTTAGAGGCCGGCAGGGGACAAGAGACCCAGTACTTC. Translated: CASSLEAGRGQETQYF.